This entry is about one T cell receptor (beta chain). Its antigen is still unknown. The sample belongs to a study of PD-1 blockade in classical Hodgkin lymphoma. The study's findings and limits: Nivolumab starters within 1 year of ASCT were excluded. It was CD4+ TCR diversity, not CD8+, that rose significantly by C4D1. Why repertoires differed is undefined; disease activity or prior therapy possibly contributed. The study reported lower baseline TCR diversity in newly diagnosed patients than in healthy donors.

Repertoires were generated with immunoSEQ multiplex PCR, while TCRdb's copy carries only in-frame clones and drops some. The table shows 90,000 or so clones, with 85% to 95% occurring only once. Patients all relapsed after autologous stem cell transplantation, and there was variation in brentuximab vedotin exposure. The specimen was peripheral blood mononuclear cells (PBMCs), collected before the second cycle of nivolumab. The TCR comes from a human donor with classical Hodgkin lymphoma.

CDR3 loop: CASSFQGGTEAFF. CDR3 DNA sequence: TGTGCCAGCAGTTTCCAGGGGGGCACTGAAGCTTTCTTT. The chain combines TRBV6-6 with TRBJ1-1, with 7 bases that match TRBD1. V lost 4 bases to trimming and J lost 4 bases; unmatched junction nucleotides: 3. The CDR3 length is 13 residues. Germline CDR1 reads MNHNY; CDR2 reads SVGAGI (reference sequence).